This paragraph covers one T cell receptor beta chain sequence. The antigen is undetermined. This entry belongs to a study of cytomegalovirus exposure and HLA in healthy donors. Whole-study context: Both the roughly 120 validation repertoires and the roughly 620 first-cohort repertoires used the same platform, as reported by a later analysis. Study-wide findings and caveats: Despite most TCR sequences being rare, some public TCRs occurred in many donors. The study recorded 150 to 200 TCR beta chains that were cytomegalovirus-associated. Subsequent analysis showed first-cohort TCR clusters tending to co-occur in over a hundred validation repertoires.

Sequenced by immunoSEQ multiplex PCR; TCRdb stores in-frame clones only, minus some. The table records some 240,000 clones, approximately 83% of them present only once. V lost 7 bases and J lost 7; bases outside the gene matches: 5. The V gene's germline CDR1 is ENHRY and CDR2 SYGVKD. The CDR3 length is 13 residues. The receptor was isolated from a woman between 25 and 40 years old in good health and CMV-seropositive. J is TRBJ2-1 and V is TRBV10-3; 9 bases match TRBD1. Sequenced input: PBMCs. CDR3 protein: CAIMGDRVNEQFF. The CDR3 region has the DNA TGTGCCATCATGGGGGACAGGGTGAATGAGCAGTTCTTC.